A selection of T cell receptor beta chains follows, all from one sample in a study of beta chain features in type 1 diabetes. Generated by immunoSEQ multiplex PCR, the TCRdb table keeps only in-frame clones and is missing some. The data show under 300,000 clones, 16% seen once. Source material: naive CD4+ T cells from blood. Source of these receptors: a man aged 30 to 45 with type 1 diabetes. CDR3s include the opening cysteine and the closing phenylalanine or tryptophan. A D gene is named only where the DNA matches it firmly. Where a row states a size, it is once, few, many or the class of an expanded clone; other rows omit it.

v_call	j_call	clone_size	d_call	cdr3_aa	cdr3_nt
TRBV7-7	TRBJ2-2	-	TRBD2	CASSLTTSPNTGELFF	TGTGCTAGCAGCCTAACGACTAGCCCTAACACCGGGGAGCTGTTTTTT
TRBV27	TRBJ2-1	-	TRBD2	CASSSGLAGYHNEQFF	TGTGCCAGCAGTTCGGGACTAGCGGGGTATCACAATGAGCAGTTCTTC
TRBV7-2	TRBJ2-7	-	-	CASSTHLGTSEQYF	TGTGCCAGCAGCACTCACCTCGGGACTTCCGAGCAGTACTTC
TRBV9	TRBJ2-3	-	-	CASSLTDTQYF	TGTGCCAGCAGTCTGACAGATACGCAGTATTTT
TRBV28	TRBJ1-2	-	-	CASSPGGRINYGYTF	TGTGCCAGCAGTCCCGGGGGTAGAATTAACTATGGCTACACCTTC
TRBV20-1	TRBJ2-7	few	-	CSATRVNEQYF	TGCAGTGCCACCAGGGTGAACGAGCAGTACTTC
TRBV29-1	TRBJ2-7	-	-	CSGVPGVAGARYEQYF	TGCAGCGGCGTTCCAGGGGTGGCAGGAGCCCGCTACGAGCAGTACTTC
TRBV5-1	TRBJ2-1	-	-	CASSARVEQFF	TGCGCCAGCAGCGCGCGGGTTGAGCAGTTCTTC
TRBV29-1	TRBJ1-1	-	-	CSVERLIGDTEAFF	TGCAGCGTTGAGAGGCTCATCGGCGACACTGAAGCTTTCTTT
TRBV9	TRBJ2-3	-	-	CASSVVGTPDTQYF	TGTGCCAGCAGCGTAGTAGGAACCCCAGATACGCAGTATTTT
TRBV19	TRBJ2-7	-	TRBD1	CASRPGTGSSEQYF	TGTGCCAGTAGACCCGGGACAGGGTCTTCCGAGCAGTACTTC
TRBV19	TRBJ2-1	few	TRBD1	CASSTRGRASSYNEQFF	TGTGCCAGTAGTACCAGGGGGCGGGCCAGCTCCTACAATGAGCAGTTCTTC
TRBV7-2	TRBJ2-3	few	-	CASSLRTSTDTQYF	TGTGCCAGCAGCTTAAGAACTAGCACAGATACGCAGTATTTT
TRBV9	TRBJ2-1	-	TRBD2	CASSVSGSSYNEQFF	TGTGCCAGCAGCGTTAGCGGGAGCTCCTACAATGAGCAGTTCTTC